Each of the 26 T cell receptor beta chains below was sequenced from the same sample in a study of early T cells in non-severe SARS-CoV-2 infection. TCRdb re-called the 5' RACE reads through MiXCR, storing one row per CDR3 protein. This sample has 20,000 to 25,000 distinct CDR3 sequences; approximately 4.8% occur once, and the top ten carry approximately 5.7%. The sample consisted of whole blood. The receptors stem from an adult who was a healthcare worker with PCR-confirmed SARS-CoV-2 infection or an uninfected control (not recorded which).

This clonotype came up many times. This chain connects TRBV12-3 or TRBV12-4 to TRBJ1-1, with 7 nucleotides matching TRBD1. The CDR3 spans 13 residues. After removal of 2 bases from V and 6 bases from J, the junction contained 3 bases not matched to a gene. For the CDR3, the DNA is TGTGCCAGCAGTTTAAGGGGGCCCGCTGAAGCTTTCTTT. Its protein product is CASSLRGPAEAFF.

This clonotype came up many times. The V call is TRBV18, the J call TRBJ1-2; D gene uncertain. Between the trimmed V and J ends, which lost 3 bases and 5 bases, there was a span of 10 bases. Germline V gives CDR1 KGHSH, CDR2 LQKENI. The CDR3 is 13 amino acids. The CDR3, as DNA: TGTGCCAGCTCACCGGACGGAGGTTATGGCTACACCTTC. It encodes CASSPDGGYGYTF.

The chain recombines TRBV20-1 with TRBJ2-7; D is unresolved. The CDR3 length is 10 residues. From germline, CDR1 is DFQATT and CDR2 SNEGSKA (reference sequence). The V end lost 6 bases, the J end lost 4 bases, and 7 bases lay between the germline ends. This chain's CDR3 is CSASQYEQYF. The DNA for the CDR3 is TGCAGTGCCAGTCAATACGAGCAGTACTTC.

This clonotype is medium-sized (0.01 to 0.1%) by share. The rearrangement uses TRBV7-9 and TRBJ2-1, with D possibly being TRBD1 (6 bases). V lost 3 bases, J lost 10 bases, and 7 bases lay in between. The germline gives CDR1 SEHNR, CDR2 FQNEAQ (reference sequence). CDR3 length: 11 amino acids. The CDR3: CASSFDREQFF. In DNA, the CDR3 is TGTGCCAGCAGCTTTGACAGGGAGCAGTTCTTC.

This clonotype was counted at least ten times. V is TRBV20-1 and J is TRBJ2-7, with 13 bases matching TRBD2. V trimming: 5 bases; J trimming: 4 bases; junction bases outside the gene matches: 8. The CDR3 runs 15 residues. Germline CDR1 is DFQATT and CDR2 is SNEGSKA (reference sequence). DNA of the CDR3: TGCAGTGCTGCCCGGACTAGCGGGGGCCATTACGAGCAGTACTTC. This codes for CSAARTSGGHYEQYF.

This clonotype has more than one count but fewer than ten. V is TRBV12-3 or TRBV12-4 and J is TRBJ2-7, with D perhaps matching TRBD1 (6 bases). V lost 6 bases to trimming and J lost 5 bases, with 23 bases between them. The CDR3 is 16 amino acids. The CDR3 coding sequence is TGTGCCAGCAGCCTGTACAGGGTGAATTCTGTCGACGAGCAGTACTTC. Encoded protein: CASSLYRVNSVDEQYF.

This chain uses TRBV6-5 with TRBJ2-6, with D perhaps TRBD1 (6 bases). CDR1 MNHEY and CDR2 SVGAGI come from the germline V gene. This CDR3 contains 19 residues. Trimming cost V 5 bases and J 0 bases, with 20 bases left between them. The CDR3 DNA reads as TGTGCCAGCAGTGCGGACAGATCTCATTCCGGCTCTGGGGCCAACGTCCTGACTTTC. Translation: CASSADRSHSGSGANVLTF.

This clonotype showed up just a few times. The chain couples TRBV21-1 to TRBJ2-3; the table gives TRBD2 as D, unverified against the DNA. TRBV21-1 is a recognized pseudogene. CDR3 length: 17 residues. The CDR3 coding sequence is TGTGCCATACCTAGGCGGGGGGGCCGATGGGGCACAGATACGCAGTATTTT. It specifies CAIPRRGGRWGTDTQYF.

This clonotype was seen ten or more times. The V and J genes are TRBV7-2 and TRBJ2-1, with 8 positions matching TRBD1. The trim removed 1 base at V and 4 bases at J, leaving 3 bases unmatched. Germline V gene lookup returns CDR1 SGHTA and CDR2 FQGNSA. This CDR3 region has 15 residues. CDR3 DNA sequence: TGTGCCAGCAGCTTAGGGACAGGGAGTTACAATGAGCAGTTCTTC. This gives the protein CASSLGTGSYNEQFF.

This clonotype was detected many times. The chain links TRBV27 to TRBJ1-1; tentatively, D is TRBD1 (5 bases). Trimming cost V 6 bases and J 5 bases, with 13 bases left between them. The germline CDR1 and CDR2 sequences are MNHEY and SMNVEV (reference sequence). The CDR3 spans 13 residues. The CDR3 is CASRVGHGTEAFF. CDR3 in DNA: TGTGCCAGCAGAGTGGGGCACGGGACTGAAGCTTTCTTT.

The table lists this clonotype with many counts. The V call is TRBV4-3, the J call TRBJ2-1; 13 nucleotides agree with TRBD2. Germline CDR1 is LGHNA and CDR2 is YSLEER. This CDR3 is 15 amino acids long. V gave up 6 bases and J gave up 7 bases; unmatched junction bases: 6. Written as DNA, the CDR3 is TGCGCCAGCAGGTTCGGACTAGCGGGGGTTAATGAGCAGTTCTTC. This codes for CASRFGLAGVNEQFF.

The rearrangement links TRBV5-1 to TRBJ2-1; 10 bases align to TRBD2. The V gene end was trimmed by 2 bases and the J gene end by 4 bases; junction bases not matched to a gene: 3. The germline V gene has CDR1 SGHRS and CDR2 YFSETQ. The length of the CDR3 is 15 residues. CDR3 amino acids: CASSFGLAEYNEQFF. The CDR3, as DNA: TGCGCCAGCAGCTTTGGACTAGCGGAATACAATGAGCAGTTCTTC.

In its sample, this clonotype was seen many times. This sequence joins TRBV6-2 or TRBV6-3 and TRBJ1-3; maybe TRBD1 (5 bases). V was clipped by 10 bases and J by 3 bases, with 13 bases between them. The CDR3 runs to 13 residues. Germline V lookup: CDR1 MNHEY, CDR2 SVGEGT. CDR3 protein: CATGDVFGNTIYF. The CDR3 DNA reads TGTGCCACCGGGGACGTGTTTGGAAACACCATATATTTT.

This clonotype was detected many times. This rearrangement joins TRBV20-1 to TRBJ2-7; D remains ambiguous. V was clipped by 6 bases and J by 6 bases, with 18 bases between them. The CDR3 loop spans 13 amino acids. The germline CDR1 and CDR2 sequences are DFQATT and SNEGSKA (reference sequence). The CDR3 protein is CSAPTGSKVEQYF. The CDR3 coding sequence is TGCAGTGCACCCACCGGGTCCAAGGTCGAGCAGTACTTC.

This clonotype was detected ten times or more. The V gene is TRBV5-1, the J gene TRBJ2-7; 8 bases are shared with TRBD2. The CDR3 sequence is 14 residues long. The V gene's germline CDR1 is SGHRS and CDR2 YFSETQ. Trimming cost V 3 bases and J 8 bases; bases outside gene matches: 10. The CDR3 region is CASSSAQVAGQQYF. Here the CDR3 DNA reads TGCGCCAGCAGCTCGGCCCAGGTAGCGGGACAGCAGTACTTC.

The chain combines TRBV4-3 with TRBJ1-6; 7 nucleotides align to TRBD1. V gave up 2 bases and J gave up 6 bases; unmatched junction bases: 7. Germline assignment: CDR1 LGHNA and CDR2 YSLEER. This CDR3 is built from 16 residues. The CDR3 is CASSQTGTAFNSPLHF. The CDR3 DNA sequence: TGCGCCAGCAGCCAAACCGGGACAGCGTTTAATTCACCCCTCCACTTT.

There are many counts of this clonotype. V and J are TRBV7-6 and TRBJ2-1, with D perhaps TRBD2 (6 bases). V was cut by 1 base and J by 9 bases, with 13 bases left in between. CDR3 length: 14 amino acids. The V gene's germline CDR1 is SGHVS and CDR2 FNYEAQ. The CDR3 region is CASSLGDRGSEQFF. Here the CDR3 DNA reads TGTGCCAGCAGCTTAGGTGACCGGGGGAGTGAGCAGTTCTTC. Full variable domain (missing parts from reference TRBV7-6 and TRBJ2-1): GAGVSQSPRYKVTKRGQDVALRCDPISGHVSLYWYRQALGQGPEFLTYFNYEAQQDKSGLPNDRFSAERPEGSISTLTIQRTEQRDSAMYRCASSLGDRGSEQFFGPGTRLTVL.

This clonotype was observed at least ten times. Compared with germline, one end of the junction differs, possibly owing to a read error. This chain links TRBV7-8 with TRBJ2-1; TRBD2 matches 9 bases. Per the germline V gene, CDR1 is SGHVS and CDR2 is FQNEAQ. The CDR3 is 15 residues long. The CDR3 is CVSSYSGSYHNEQFF. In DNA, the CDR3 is TGTGTCAGCAGCTATAGCGGGAGTTACCACAATGAGCAGTTCTTC.

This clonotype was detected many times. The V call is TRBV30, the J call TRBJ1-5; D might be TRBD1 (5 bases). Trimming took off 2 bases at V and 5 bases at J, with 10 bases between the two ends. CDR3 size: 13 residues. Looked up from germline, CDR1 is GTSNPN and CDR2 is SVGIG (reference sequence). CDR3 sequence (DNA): TGTGCCTGGAGTTCAGGGACCGATCAGCCCCAGCATTTT. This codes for CAWSSGTDQPQHF.

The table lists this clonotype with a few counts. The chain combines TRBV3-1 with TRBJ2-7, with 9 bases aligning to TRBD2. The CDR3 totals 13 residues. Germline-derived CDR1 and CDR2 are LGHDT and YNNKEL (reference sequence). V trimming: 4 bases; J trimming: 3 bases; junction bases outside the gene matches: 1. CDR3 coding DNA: TGTGCCAGCAGCCGTAGCGGGGGCTACGAGCAGTACTTC. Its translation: CASSRSGGYEQYF.

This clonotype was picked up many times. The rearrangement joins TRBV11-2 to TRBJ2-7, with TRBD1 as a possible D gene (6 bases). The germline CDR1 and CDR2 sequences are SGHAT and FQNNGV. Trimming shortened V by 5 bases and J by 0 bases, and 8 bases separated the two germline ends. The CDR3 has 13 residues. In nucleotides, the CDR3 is TGTGCCAGCAGCCGGACAGTCTCCTACGAGCAGTACTTC. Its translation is CASSRTVSYEQYF.

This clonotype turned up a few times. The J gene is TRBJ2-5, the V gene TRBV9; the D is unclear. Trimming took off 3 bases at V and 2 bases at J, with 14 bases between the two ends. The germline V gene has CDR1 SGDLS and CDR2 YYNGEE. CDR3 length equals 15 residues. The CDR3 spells CASSASVLGQETQYF. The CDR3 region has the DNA TGTGCCAGCAGCGCAAGCGTTCTAGGTCAAGAGACCCAGTACTTC.

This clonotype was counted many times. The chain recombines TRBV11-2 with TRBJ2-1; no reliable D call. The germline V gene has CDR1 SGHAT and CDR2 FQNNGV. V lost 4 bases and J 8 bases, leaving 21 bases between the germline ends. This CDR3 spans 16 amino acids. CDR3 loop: CASSSLKGRALDEQFF. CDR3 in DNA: TGTGCCAGCAGCTCCCTTAAAGGCCGGGCTCTCGATGAGCAGTTCTTC.

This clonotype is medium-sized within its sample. The CDR3 reads CASSLGRKETQYF. The CDR3, as DNA: TGTGCCAGCAGCTTAGGTAGAAAAGAGACCCAGTACTTC. The rearrangement joins TRBV7-2 to TRBJ2-5; D unresolved. The length of the CDR3 is 13 residues. V lost 1 base to trimming and J lost 3 bases, with 6 bases between them. The germline CDR1 and CDR2 sequences are SGHTA and FQGNSA.

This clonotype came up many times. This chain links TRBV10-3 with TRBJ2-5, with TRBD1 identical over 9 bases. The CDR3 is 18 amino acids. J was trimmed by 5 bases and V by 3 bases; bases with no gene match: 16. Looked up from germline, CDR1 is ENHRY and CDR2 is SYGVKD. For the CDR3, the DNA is TGTGCCATCAGTGACACACCGGGACAGGGAACGAAGGCGGAGACCCAGTACTTC. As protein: CAISDTPGQGTKAETQYF.

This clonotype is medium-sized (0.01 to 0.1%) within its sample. The CDR3 bases are TGTGCCAGCAGCTCCTCTCGAGAAAAACTGTTTTTT. Encoded protein: CASSSSREKLFF. The J gene is TRBJ1-4, the V gene TRBV7-9; D is uncertain. Trimming pared 4 bases from V and 8 bases from J, leaving 8 bases between. CDR1 is SEHNR, CDR2 FQNEAQ, per germline (reference sequence). The CDR3 extends over 12 amino acids.